Following are 26 T cell receptor beta chains from one sample sequenced in a study of blood T cells in healthy people across ages. PCR was performed a second time for about 7 to 11 cycles using a sample-barcoded 5' primer and a J-beta primer mix. TCRdb used MiXCR to reprocess the 5' RACE reads, holding one entry per CDR3 protein. The sample contains 1.5 million to 2 million distinct CDR3 sequences, about 30% of which appear only once. The specimen was blood. Every receptor here comes from a woman under 40 in good health.

This clonotype has only a few counts. The genes are TRBV10-3 and TRBJ1-6; D is perhaps TRBD1 (6 bases). Germline V lookup: CDR1 ENHRY, CDR2 SYGVKD. The CDR3 totals 15 residues. With 6 bases removed from V and 10 bases from J, the gap between germline ends came to 19 bases. CDR3 sequence (DNA): TGTGCCATCAGGGCACTACAGGGAGAACGGTCACCCCTCCACTTT. Encoded protein: CAIRALQGERSPLHF.

The sample holds a few counts of this clonotype. The genes are TRBV19 and TRBJ1-2; 7 nucleotides agree with TRBD1. V shed 10 bases and J 4 bases; nucleotides not matched to a gene: 6. The CDR3 is made up of 12 amino acids. Germline V gives CDR1 LNHDA, CDR2 SQIVND (reference sequence). The CDR3 bases are TGTGCCACCCGACAGGGTCCCTATGGCTACACCTTC. It translates to CATRQGPYGYTF. The complete variable domain, with remaining parts taken from reference TRBV19 and TRBJ1-2, reads DGGITQSPKYLFRKEGQNVTLSCEQNLNHDAMYWYRQDPGQGLRLIYYSQIVNDFQKGDIAEGYSVSREKKESFPLTVTSAQKNPTAFYLCATRQGPYGYTFGSGTRLTVV.

The rearrangement joins TRBV10-3 to TRBJ2-1; D call uncertain. The V gene's germline CDR1 is ENHRY and CDR2 SYGVKD. CDR3 size: 14 residues. Trimming left V 0 bases short and J 10 bases short, with 13 bases between. The DNA for the CDR3 is TGTGCCATCAGTGAGTCATCAGCAAACGACGAGCAGTTCTTC. Its protein product is CAISESSANDEQFF.

This clonotype was detected only a few times. The chain recombines TRBV15 with TRBJ1-5; no definite D call. With 3 bases removed from V and 0 bases from J, the gap between germline ends came to 3 bases. Looked up from germline, CDR1 is LNHNV and CDR2 is YYDKDF (reference sequence). The CDR3 runs 13 residues. In DNA, the CDR3 is TGTGCCACCAGCAGGAATAGCAATCAGCCCCAGCATTTT. This codes for CATSRNSNQPQHF.

This clonotype was found once. The chain combines TRBV2 with TRBJ2-7, with D maybe TRBD2 (6 bases). There are 15 residues in the CDR3. Germline V gene sequence: CDR1 SNHLY, CDR2 FYNNEI. V shed 4 bases and J shed 2 bases, with 15 bases lying between them. Written as DNA, the CDR3 is TGTGCCAGCAGTGTATCGGGGCGCGGGACCTACGAGCAGTACTTC. This encodes CASSVSGRGTYEQYF.

A few counts support this clonotype. This chain joins TRBV29-1 and TRBJ2-7; maybe TRBD2 (5 bases). V was pared by 8 bases and J by 0 bases, with 14 bases between. CDR1 is SQVTM and CDR2 is ANQGSEA in the germline V gene. This CDR3 comprises 13 residues. This CDR3 reads CSIALGSSYEQYF. The CDR3 coding sequence is TGCAGCATCGCGCTAGGGAGCTCCTACGAGCAGTACTTC.

This clonotype was observed a handful of times. This chain joins TRBV11-2 and TRBJ2-1; TRBD2 aligns across 11 bases. The V gene's germline CDR1 is SGHAT and CDR2 FQNNGV. CDR3 length equals 19 residues. Trimming cost V 5 bases and J 0 bases; bases outside gene matches: 12. The CDR3 loop is CASSPRLAGPLSSYNEQFF. The CDR3 nucleotides read TGTGCCAGCAGCCCGAGACTAGCGGGGCCCCTTAGCTCCTACAATGAGCAGTTCTTC.

About this clonotype itself: A read error may account for a junction end that differs from germline. CDR3 sequence reads: CASRDRGDEKRFF. CDR3 nucleotide sequence: TGTGCCAGCCGCGACAGGGGAGACGAAAAACGGTTTTTT. The chain has TRBV12-3 or TRBV12-4 and TRBJ1-4, with TRBD1 matching over 8 bases. This CDR3 is built from 13 residues.

This clonotype was seen at least ten times. This sequence joins TRBV20-1 and TRBJ2-5; D possibly corresponds to TRBD1 (6 bases). The CDR3 covers 14 residues. CDR1 and CDR2 from the germline V gene are DFQATT and SNEGSKA (reference sequence). Trimming took 0 bases from V and 4 from J, leaving 12 bases between them. Written as DNA, the CDR3 is TGCAGTGCTAGAGATCGTGGGGGCCGAGAGACCCAGTACTTC. This gives the protein CSARDRGGRETQYF.

This chain joins TRBV12-3 or TRBV12-4 and TRBJ1-6; 7 bases match TRBD1. There are 14 residues in the CDR3. The V and J ends lost 6 bases and 7 bases, in that order; junction bases with no gene match: 6. CDR3 bases: TGTGCCAGCAGCACTCAGGGGGACAATTCACCCCTCCACTTT. Its translation is CASSTQGDNSPLHF.

This clonotype has a count of ten or more. The V gene is TRBV7-6, the J gene TRBJ2-7; no reliable D call. CDR3 length: 14 amino acids. Trimming pared 5 bases from V and 0 bases from J, leaving 11 bases between. Germline values: CDR1 SGHVS, CDR2 FNYEAQ. Here the CDR3 reads CASSESVLSYEQYF. The CDR3 DNA follows: TGTGCCAGCAGCGAATCCGTACTCTCCTACGAGCAGTACTTC.

This clonotype turned up a few times. The chain uses TRBV5-1 and TRBJ2-7; D could derive from TRBD1 or TRBD2 (5 bases each). CDR1 is SGHRS, CDR2 YFSETQ, per germline. V lost 3 bases, J lost 7 bases, and 20 bases lay in between. The CDR3 is 15 amino acids. In DNA form, the CDR3 reads TGCGCCAGCAGCTCCCCCCGGGACGGACCGCAGGAGCAGTACTTC. It codes for CASSSPRDGPQEQYF.

V and J are TRBV7-9 and TRBJ1-2; D remains unclear. The CDR3 runs to 12 residues. Germline CDR1 is SEHNR and CDR2 is FQNEAQ (reference sequence). Between the trimmed V and J ends, which lost 7 bases and 4 bases, there was a span of 10 bases. The CDR3 nucleotides are TGTGCCAGCATGGGAAGTTCCTATGGCTACACCTTC. The encoded protein is CASMGSSYGYTF.

This clonotype was seen only a few times. The chain employs TRBV15 and TRBJ2-2; D may correspond to TRBD1 or TRBD2 (5 bases each). V lost 1 base and J 7 bases, leaving 16 bases between the germline ends. Looked up from germline, CDR1 is LNHNV and CDR2 is YYDKDF (reference sequence). The length of the CDR3 is 16 residues. CDR3 bases: TGTGCCACCAGCAGAGTTGGGACCCATCTCCACGGGGAGCTGTTTTTT. Translation gives CATSRVGTHLHGELFF.

On this clonotype itself: One base away lies a much larger clone, so this may be a sequencing read error. No conserved phenylalanine or tryptophan ends this CDR3, so it is likely a read error. The chain joins TRBV5-1 to TRBJ2-7; 9 nucleotides agree with TRBD1. Trimming took 0 bases from V and 0 from J; bases not matched to a gene: 4. This CDR3 is 16 amino acids long. Germline-derived CDR1 and CDR2 are SGHRS and YFSETQ. The CDR3 DNA reads as TGCGCCAGCAGCTTGGAAGCGACAGGGGGCTCCTACGAGCAGTACTTA. Translation gives CASSLEATGGSYEQYL.

This clonotype is a singleton in its sample. This chain connects TRBV7-2 to TRBJ2-2; a weak D match, TRBD2 (5 bases). Trimming removed 1 base from V and 7 bases from J, with 10 bases in between. The germline V gene has CDR1 SGHTA and CDR2 FQGNSA. This CDR3 region has 14 residues. This chain's CDR3 is CASSLDLRGGELFF. In nucleotides, the CDR3 is TGTGCCAGCAGCTTAGACCTCCGGGGCGGGGAGCTGTTTTTT. Using reference TRBV7-2 and TRBJ2-2 for the parts outside the CDR3, the full variable domain is GAGVSQSPSNKVTEKGKDVELRCDPISGHTALYWYRQSLGQGLEFLIYFQGNSAPDKSGLPSDRFSAERTGGSVSTLTIQRTQQEDSAVYLCASSLDLRGGELFFGEGSRLTVL.

This clonotype was counted a few times. The chain uses TRBV18 and TRBJ1-1; 8 bases fit TRBD1. The CDR3 has 13 amino acids. CDR1 and CDR2 from the germline V gene are KGHSH and LQKENI. V was pared by 8 bases and J by 4 bases, with 6 bases of the junction left unmatched. This CDR3 reads CASLQGEVTEAFF. CDR3 sequence (DNA): TGTGCCAGCCTACAGGGGGAGGTCACTGAAGCTTTCTTT.

This CDR3 is CASSPSARTGELFF. The CDR3 DNA reads as TGTGCCAGCAGCCCGTCGGCGCGAACCGGGGAGCTGTTTTTT. V usage is TRBV7-9 and J usage is TRBJ2-2; D gene unclear. Germline values: CDR1 SEHNR, CDR2 FQNEAQ (reference sequence). The ends were cut back, 5 bases at V and 5 bases at J, with 12 bases in the middle. This CDR3 has 14 residues.

Notes on this clonotype: A much bigger clone sits one base away, suggesting this may be a read error. The genes are TRBV7-6 and TRBJ2-5; unclear D gene. This CDR3 is built from 12 residues. Looked up from germline, CDR1 is SGHVS and CDR2 is FNYEAQ. Trimming took off 2 bases at V and 11 bases at J, with 12 bases between the two ends. CDR3: CASSLKHSEQYF. The CDR3 coding sequence is TGTGCCAGCAGCTTAAAGCATAGTGAGCAGTACTTC.

The table lists this clonotype with a few counts. V gene TRBV9 combines with J gene TRBJ2-5; D might be TRBD2 (6 bases). Germline CDR1 reads SGDLS; CDR2 reads YYNGEE. The CDR3 spans 14 residues. The germline V and J ends were trimmed by 1 base and 2 bases, with 9 bases remaining between them. The CDR3 DNA reads as TGTGCCAGCAGCGTATTCGGGGGTCAAGAGACCCAGTACTTC. This sequence encodes CASSVFGGQETQYF.

With respect to this clonotype: Given a much more abundant clone one base away, this may be a read error. The rearrangement uses TRBV20-1 and TRBJ2-6, with D perhaps TRBD1 (6 bases). The ends were cut back, 3 bases at V and 2 bases at J, with 11 bases in the middle. Germline loops: CDR1 DFQATT, CDR2 SNEGSKA (reference sequence). The CDR3 consists of 15 residues. The CDR3 DNA follows: TGCAGTGCTAGGGTCAGACAGGCTGGGGCCAACGTCCTGACTTTC. Amino acids: CSARVRQAGANVLTF.

This clonotype was counted only a few times. The rearrangement joins TRBV7-2 to TRBJ2-3; 7 bases line up with TRBD2. The J segment lost 5 bases and the V segment lost 1 base, leaving 12 bases of the junction unmatched. Germline V gene lookup returns CDR1 SGHTA and CDR2 FQGNSA. The CDR3 totals 17 residues. CDR3 nucleotides: TGTGCCAGCAGCTTAGGTCCAGCGGGGTCCCCGGGAGATACGCAGTATTTT. Its protein product is CASSLGPAGSPGDTQYF.

The J gene is TRBJ2-5, the V gene TRBV9; 13 bases align to TRBD2. The J call is uncertain, as TRBJ2-1 better fits the DNA end. The CDR3 is made up of 16 amino acids. Germline V gene data show CDR1 as SGDLS and CDR2 as YYNGEE. This CDR3 is CASSSTSGGDWETQFF. The CDR3 DNA sequence: TGTGCCAGCAGCTCCACTAGCGGGGGGGATTGGGAGACCCAGTTCTTC.

The chain employs TRBV28 and TRBJ2-1; TRBD1 matches at 8 bases. CDR1 is MDHEN and CDR2 is SYDVKM in the germline V gene. The CDR3 length is 15 residues. The junction had 9 bases not matched to a gene; V was cut back by 7 bases and J by 4 bases. CDR3 sequence reads: CASTSSGQGYNEQFF. The CDR3 DNA reads TGTGCCAGCACTTCAAGCGGACAGGGATACAATGAGCAGTTCTTC.

This chain joins TRBV7-2 and TRBJ1-2; the match to TRBD1 covers 7 bases. The CDR3 contains 14 residues. Germline V CDR1 and CDR2: SGHTA, FQGNSA. V lost 1 base and J lost 7; bases outside the gene matches: 6. This chain's CDR3 is CASSLGEGGFGYTF. The CDR3 coding sequence is TGTGCCAGCAGCTTAGGTGAAGGGGGCTTTGGCTACACCTTC. The full variable domain, with the rest looked up from reference TRBV7-2 and TRBJ1-2, is GAGVSQSPSNKVTEKGKDVELRCDPISGHTALYWYRQSLGQGLEFLIYFQGNSAPDKSGLPSDRFSAERTGGSVSTLTIQRTQQEDSAVYLCASSLGEGGFGYTFGSGTRLTVV.

This chain links TRBV20-1 with TRBJ2-1; D remains unclear. The CDR3 length is 11 residues. V lost 7 bases and J lost 9, with 13 bases in between. The germline V gene has CDR1 DFQATT and CDR2 SNEGSKA (reference sequence). Written as DNA, the CDR3 is TGCAGTGTCATGACTGCATCTGAGCAGTTCTTC. Its protein product is CSVMTASEQFF.